This record looks at one TCR beta chain sequence and its context. Its antigen is as yet unknown. These data originate in a study of OX40 agonist ivuxolimab in advanced cancers. Study-wide background: Ivuxolimab, which is an agonistic anti-OX40 (CD134) antibody, was administered to the patients. Broader study findings: In the 0.1 to 3.0 mg/kg range, CD4+ and CD8+ blood T cells had expanded clonally by week 6.

TCRdb's table, derived via immunoSEQ multiplex PCR, lists solely in-frame clones and lacks some. The table shows tens of thousands of clones, with around 88% occurring only once. This TCR derives from an adult with an advanced solid tumor such as melanoma, head and neck, liver or kidney cancer. The source material was CD4+ or CD8+ T cells sorted from blood, sampled in a trial of the OX40 agonist ivuxolimab.

This CDR3 is CASSLVGLARETQYF. In DNA, the CDR3 is TGTGCCAGCAGCTTAGTTGGGCTAGCGCGGGAGACCCAGTACTTC. The chain uses TRBV7-2 and TRBJ2-5; D perhaps matches TRBD2 (6 bases). The CDR3 length is 15 residues. Germline values: CDR1 SGHTA, CDR2 FQGNSA. V was trimmed by 1 base and J by 5 bases, leaving 14 bases between them.